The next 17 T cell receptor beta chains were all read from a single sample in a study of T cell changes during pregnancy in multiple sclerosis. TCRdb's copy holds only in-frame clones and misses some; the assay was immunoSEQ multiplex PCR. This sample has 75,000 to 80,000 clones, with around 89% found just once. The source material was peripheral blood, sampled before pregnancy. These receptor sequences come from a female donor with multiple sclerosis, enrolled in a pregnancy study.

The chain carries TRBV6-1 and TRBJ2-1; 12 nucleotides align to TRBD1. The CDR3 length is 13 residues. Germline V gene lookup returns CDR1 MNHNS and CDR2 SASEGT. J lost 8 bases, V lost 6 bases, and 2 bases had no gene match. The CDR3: CASRGQGAYEQFF. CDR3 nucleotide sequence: TGTGCCAGCAGGGGACAGGGGGCATATGAGCAGTTCTTC.

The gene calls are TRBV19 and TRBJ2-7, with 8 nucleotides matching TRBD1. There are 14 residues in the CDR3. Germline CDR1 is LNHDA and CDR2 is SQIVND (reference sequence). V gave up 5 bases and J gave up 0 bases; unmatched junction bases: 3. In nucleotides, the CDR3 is TGTGCCAGTAGTCGGACAGGGAGCTCCTACGAGCAGTACTTC. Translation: CASSRTGSSYEQYF.

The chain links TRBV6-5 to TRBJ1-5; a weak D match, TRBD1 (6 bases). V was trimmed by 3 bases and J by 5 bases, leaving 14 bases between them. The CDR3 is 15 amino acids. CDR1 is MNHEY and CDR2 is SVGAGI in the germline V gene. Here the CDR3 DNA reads TGTGCCAGCAGTTATACCTACAGGGCGGATCAGCCCCAGCATTTT. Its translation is CASSYTYRADQPQHF.

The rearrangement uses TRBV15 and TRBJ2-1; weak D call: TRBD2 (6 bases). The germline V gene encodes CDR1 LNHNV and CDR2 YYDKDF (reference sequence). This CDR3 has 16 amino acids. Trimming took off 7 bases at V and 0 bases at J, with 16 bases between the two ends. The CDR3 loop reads CATTPLGSRSYNEQFF. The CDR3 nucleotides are TGTGCCACCACCCCCCTCGGGAGTCGCTCCTACAATGAGCAGTTCTTC.

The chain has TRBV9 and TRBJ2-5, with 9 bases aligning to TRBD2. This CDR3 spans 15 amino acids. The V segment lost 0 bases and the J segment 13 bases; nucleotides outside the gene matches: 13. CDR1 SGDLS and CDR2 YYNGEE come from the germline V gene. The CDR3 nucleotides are TGTGCCAGCAGCGTAGGGGTAGCGGGGGCTTCCCCGATGTACTTC. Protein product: CASSVGVAGASPMYF.

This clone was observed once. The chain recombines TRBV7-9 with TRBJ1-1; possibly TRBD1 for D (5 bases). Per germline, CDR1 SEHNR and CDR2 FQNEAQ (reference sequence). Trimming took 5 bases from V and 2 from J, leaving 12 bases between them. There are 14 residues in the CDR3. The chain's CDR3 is CASSAGRSNTEAFF. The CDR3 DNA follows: TGTGCCAGCAGCGCGGGACGGTCAAACACTGAAGCTTTCTTT.

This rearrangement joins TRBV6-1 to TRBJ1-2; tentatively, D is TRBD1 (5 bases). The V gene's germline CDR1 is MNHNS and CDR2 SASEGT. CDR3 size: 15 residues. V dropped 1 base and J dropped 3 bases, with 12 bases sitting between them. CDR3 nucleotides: TGTGCCAGCAGTGAAGGGCCGGGGGATCACTATGGCTACACCTTC. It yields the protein CASSEGPGDHYGYTF.

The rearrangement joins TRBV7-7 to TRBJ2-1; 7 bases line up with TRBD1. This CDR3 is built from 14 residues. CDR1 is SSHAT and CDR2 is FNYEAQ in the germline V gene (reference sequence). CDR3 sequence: CASPKTGTDNEQFF. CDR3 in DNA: TGTGCTAGCCCGAAAACCGGGACAGACAATGAGCAGTTCTTC.

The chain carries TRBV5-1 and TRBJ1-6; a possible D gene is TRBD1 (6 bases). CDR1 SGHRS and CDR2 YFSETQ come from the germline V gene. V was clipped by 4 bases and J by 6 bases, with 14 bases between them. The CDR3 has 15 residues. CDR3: CASSPYGGLNSPLHF. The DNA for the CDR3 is TGCGCCAGCAGCCCCTACGGGGGGCTTAATTCACCCCTCCACTTT. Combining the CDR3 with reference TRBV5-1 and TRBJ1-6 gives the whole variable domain KAGVTQTPRYLIKTRGQQVTLSCSPISGHRSVSWYQQTPGQGLQFLFEYFSETQRNKGNFPGRFSGRQFSNSRSEMNVSTLELGDSALYLCASSPYGGLNSPLHFGNGTRLTVT.

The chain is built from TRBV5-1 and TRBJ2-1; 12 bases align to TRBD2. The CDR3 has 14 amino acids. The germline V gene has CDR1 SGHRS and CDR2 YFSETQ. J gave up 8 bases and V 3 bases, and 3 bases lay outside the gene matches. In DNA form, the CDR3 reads TGCGCCAGCAGCTCTAGCGGGGGGGCAGATGAGCAGTTCTTC. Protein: CASSSSGGADEQFF.

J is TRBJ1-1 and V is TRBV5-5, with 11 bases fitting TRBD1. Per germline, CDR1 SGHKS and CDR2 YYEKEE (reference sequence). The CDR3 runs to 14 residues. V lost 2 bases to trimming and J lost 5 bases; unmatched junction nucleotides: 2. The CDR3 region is CASSFGTGGTEAFF. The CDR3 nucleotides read TGTGCCAGCAGCTTCGGGACAGGGGGAACTGAAGCTTTCTTT.

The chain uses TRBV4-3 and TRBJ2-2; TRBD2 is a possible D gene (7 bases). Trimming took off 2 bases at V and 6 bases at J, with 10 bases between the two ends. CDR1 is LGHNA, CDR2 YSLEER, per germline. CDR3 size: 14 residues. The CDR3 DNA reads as TGCGCCAGCAGCCAACAGGGGAGGGCCGGGGAGCTGTTTTTT. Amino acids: CASSQQGRAGELFF.

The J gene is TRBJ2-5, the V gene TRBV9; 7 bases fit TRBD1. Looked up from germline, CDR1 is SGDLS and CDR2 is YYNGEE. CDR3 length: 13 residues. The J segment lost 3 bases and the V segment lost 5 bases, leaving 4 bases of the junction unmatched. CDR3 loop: CASSQGVKETQYF. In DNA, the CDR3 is TGTGCCAGCAGTCAGGGGGTTAAAGAGACCCAGTACTTC.

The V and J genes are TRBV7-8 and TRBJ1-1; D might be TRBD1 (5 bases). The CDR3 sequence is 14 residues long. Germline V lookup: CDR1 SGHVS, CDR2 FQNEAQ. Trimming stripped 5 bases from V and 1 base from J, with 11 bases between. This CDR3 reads CASSPREGNTEAFF. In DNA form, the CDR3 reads TGTGCCAGCAGCCCCAGGGAGGGGAACACTGAAGCTTTCTTT. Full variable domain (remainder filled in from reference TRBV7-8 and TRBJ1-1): GAGVSQSPRYKVAKRGQDVALRCDPISGHVSLFWYQQALGQGPEFLTYFQNEAQLDKSGLPSDRFFAERPEGSVSTLKIQRTQQEDSAVYLCASSPREGNTEAFFGQGTRLTVV.

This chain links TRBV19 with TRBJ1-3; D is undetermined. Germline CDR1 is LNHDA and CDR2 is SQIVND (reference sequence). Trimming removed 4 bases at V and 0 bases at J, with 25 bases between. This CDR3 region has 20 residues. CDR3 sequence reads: CASSRRRNAGVGSSGNTIYF. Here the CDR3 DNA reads TGTGCCAGTAGTAGACGTCGGAATGCCGGAGTCGGGTCCTCTGGAAACACCATATATTTT.

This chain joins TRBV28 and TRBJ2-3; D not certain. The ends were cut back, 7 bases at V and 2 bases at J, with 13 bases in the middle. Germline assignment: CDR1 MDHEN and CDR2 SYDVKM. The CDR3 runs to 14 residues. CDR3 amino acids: CASTPLVSTDTQYF. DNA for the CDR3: TGTGCCAGCACTCCCCTCGTCTCCACAGATACGCAGTATTTT.

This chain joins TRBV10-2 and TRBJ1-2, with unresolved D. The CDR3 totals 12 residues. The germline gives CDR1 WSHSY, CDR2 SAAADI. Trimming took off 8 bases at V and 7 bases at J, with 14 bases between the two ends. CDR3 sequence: CASGRGWVGYTF. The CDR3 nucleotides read TGCGCCAGCGGTCGGGGTTGGGTTGGCTACACCTTC.